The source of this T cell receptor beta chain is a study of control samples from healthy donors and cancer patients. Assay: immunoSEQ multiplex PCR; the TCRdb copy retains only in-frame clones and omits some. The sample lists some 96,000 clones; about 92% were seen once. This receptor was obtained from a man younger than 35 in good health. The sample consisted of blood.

The CDR3 DNA reads TGTGCCAGCAGTTATAGCGCGGGGGAGGTCAAAGAGACCCAGTACTTC. Protein: CASSYSAGEVKETQYF. This chain joins TRBV6-5 and TRBJ2-5; 7 nucleotides line up with TRBD2. The CDR3 spans 16 residues. V shed 3 bases and J 3 bases; nucleotides not matched to a gene: 10. CDR1 MNHEY and CDR2 SVGAGI come from the germline V gene.